The sequence of this TCR beta chain was determined in a study of T cells after yellow fever vaccination. MiXCR, applied by TCRdb to the 5' RACE reads, yields one record per CDR3 protein. The sample lists a few hundred thousand distinct CDR3 sequences, under 5% occurring once. Germline lookup yields CDR1 LNHDA and CDR2 SQIVND (reference sequence). The V end was cut by 0 bases, the J end by 5 bases, with 16 bases between. This CDR3 spans 16 amino acids. The chain carries TRBV19 and TRBJ2-5, with D possibly being TRBD2 (5 bases). Sample: PBMCs, taken 5 days after the yellow fever booster vaccination. The clonotype originates from a man aged 18 to 30 who received the YFV17D yellow fever vaccine. Written as DNA, the CDR3 is TGTGCCAGTAGTATAGACGAGGGTCCCCTTGGGGAGACCCAGTACTTC. This sequence encodes CASSIDEGPLGETQYF.